This T cell receptor (beta chain) was sequenced during a study of blood T cells in healthy people across ages. In this sample, this clonotype turned up many times. Drawn from each donor were approximately 9.2 milliliters of peripheral blood. Primed by a sample-barcoded 5' primer and a J-beta primer mix, a second PCR proceeded for roughly 7 to 11 cycles. From each sample, at least 2.5 million paired-end reads containing CDR3 were obtained. TCRdb itself ran the 5' RACE reads through MiXCR, one entry per CDR3 protein. The repertoire has roughly 930,000 distinct CDR3 sequences, roughly 52% of them found once; the top ten carry 13%. V was cut by 4 bases and J by 6 bases, with 12 bases left in between. This CDR3 has 13 amino acids.

The chain recombines TRBV12-3 or TRBV12-4 with TRBJ1-2; D gene unclear. This TCR was sampled from a man aged 30 to 45 in good health. Sequencing input: blood. The CDR3 region is CASSSLQKNGYTF. CDR3 coding DNA: TGTGCCAGCAGTTCGCTACAGAAAAATGGCTACACCTTC.